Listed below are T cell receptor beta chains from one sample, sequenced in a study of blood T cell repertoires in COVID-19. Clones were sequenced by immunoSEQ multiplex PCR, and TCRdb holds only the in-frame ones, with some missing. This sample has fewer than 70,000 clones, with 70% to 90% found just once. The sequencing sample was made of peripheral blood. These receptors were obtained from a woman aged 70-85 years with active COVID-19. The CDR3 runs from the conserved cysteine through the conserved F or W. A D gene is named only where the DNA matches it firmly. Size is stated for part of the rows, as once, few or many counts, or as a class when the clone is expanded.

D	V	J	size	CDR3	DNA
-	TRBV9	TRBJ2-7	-	CASSVSGTASPYEQYF	TGTGCCAGCAGCGTAAGCGGTACCGCATCCCCCTACGAGCAGTACTTC
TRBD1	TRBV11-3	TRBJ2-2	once	CASSLRTGSHGELFF	TGTGCCAGCAGCTTAAGGACAGGCTCCCACGGGGAGCTGTTTTTT
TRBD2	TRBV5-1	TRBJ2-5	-	CASRVTSAETQYF	TGCGCCAGCAGGGTCACTAGCGCAGAGACCCAGTACTTC
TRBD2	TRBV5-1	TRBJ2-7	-	CASSVGTSGVENHHYEQYF	TGCGCCAGCAGCGTAGGGACTAGCGGGGTGGAGAACCACCACTACGAGCAGTACTTC
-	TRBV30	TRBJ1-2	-	CAWSPGGSYTF	TGTGCCTGGAGTCCCGGGGGAAGCTACACCTTC
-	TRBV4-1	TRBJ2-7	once	CASSQEGGETSFREQYF	TGCGCCAGCAGCCAAGAAGGGGGCGAGACTAGTTTTCGCGAGCAGTACTTC
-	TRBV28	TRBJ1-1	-	CASTTPQEPTEAFF	TGTGCCAGCACCACCCCTCAGGAACCGACTGAAGCTTTCTTT
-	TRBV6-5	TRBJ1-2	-	CASSLVYRDYGYTF	TGTGCCAGCAGCCTAGTGTACAGGGATTATGGCTACACCTTC
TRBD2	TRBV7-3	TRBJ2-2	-	CASSLTFGSGDTGELFF	TGTGCCAGCAGCTTAACGTTCGGTAGCGGGGACACCGGGGAGCTGTTTTTT
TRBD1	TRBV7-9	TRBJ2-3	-	CASSSRRSGRGIADTQYF	TGTGCCAGCAGCTCTCGGCGGTCGGGCAGGGGGATCGCAGATACGCAGTATTTT
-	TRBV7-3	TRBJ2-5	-	CASSSDLAETQYF	TGTGCCAGCAGCTCCGACTTGGCAGAGACCCAGTACTTC
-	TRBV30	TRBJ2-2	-	CAWQGNTGELFF	TGTGCCTGGCAGGGTAACACCGGGGAGCTGTTTTTT
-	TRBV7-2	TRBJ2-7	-	CASSLVSRDYEQYF	TGTGCCAGCAGCTTAGTGAGCAGGGACTACGAGCAGTACTTC
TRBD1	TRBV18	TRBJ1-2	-	CASSPRGQGGYTF	TGTGCCAGCTCACCCAGGGGGCAGGGTGGCTACACCTTC
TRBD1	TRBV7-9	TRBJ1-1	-	CASSLGLGQGPPEAFF	TGTGCCAGCAGCTTAGGGCTGGGACAGGGGCCCCCTGAAGCTTTCTTT
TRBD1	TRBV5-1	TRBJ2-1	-	CASSPGDRATYNEQFF	TGCGCCAGCAGCCCGGGGGACAGGGCTACGTACAATGAGCAGTTCTTC
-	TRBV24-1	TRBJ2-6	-	CATASGISGANVLTF	TGTGCCACCGCAAGCGGAATCTCTGGGGCCAACGTCCTGACTTTC
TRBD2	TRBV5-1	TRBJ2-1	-	CASSSGLANTNEQFF	TGCGCCAGCAGCTCGGGACTAGCGAATACCAATGAGCAGTTCTTC
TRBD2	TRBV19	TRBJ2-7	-	CASSIGGGPAYEQYF	TGTGCCAGTAGTATTGGCGGGGGACCAGCCTACGAGCAGTACTTC
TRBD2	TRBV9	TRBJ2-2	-	CASSASGSDTGELFF	TGTGCCAGCAGCGCTAGCGGGAGTGACACCGGGGAGCTGTTTTTT
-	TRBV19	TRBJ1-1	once	CASKTNTEAFF	TGTGCCAGTAAAACAAACACTGAAGCTTTCTTT
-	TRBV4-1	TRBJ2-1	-	CASSQSGNVYNEQFF	TGCGCCAGCAGCCAATCCGGGAACGTATACAATGAGCAGTTCTTC
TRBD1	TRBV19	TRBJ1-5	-	CASSIVSGGQPQHF	TGTGCCAGTAGTATCGTCTCAGGGGGACAGCCCCAGCATTTT
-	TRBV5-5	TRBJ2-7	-	CASSLAGGEQYF	TGTGCCAGCAGCTTGGCAGGGGGGGAGCAGTACTTC
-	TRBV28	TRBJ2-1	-	CASRPDRNSYNEQFF	TGTGCCAGCAGACCAGACAGGAACTCCTACAATGAGCAGTTCTTC
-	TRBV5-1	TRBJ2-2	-	CASSLDRTGELFF	TGCGCCAGCAGCCTCGACAGAACCGGGGAGCTGTTTTTT
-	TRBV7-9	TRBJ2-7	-	CASSHDLAYEQYF	TGTGCCAGCAGCCACGACTTGGCCTACGAGCAGTACTTC
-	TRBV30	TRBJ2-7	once	CAWIRRGEQYF	TGTGCCTGGATCCGGAGAGGCGAGCAGTACTTC
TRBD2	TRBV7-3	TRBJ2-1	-	CASSRGPPSSSGSKDEQFF	TGTGCCAGCAGCCGGGGGCCGCCGTCATCTAGCGGGAGCAAGGATGAGCAGTTCTTC
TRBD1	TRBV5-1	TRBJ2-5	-	CASSFGQGVTETQYF	TGCGCCAGCAGCTTTGGACAGGGGGTAACAGAGACCCAGTACTTC
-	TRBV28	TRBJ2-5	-	CASSLIQGKQQETQYF	TGTGCCAGCAGTTTAATCCAGGGGAAACAACAAGAGACCCAGTACTTC
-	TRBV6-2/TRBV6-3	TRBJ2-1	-	CASSYSRVGTYNEQFF	TGTGCCAGCAGTTACTCTCGGGTCGGGACCTACAATGAGCAGTTCTTC
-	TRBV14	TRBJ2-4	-	CASSPTKGKGTKNIQYF	TGTGCCAGCAGCCCGACAAAGGGGAAGGGGACCAAAAACATTCAGTACTTC
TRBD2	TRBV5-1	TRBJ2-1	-	CASSFYRGDSSYNEQFF	TGCGCCAGCAGCTTCTATCGGGGGGATAGCTCCTACAATGAGCAGTTCTTC
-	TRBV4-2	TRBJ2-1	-	CASSQDLSDPSYNEQFF	TGTGCCAGCAGCCAAGATCTAAGCGACCCTTCCTACAATGAGCAGTTCTTC
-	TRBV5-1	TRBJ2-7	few	CASSSLRDTLDEQYF	TGCGCCAGCAGCTCCCTCCGGGACACCCTAGACGAGCAGTACTTC
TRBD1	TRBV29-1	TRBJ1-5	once	CSVAKGQGLNQPQHF	TGCAGCGTTGCTAAGGGACAGGGACTGAACCAGCCCCAGCATTTT
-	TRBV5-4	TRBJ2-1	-	CASSLGTNNEQFF	TGTGCCAGCAGCTTGGGGACAAACAATGAGCAGTTCTTC
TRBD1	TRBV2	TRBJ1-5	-	CASRGTGGGQPQHF	TGTGCCAGCAGGGGGACAGGGGGCGGGCAGCCCCAGCATTTT
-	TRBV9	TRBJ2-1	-	CASSVVAGSGEIYNEQFF	TGTGCCAGCAGCGTAGTGGCCGGTAGCGGAGAGATTTACAATGAGCAGTTCTTC